These 21 T cell receptor beta chains came from one sample sequenced in a study of graft-versus-host responses after intestinal transplantation. Clones were read by immunoSEQ multiplex PCR, and TCRdb kept only the in-frame ones, dropping some. Of 99,000 or so clones in the sample, 86% were seen once. Sequenced material: PBMCs, taken 255 days after intestinal transplant. These receptors all come from a human patient who received an intestinal transplant, so some T cells may come from the graft donor.

This clone is a singleton in its sample. J is TRBJ1-1 and V is TRBV19, with unresolved D. The germline V gene encodes CDR1 LNHDA and CDR2 SQIVND (reference sequence). The CDR3 contains 15 residues. V was pared by 3 bases and J by 3 bases, with 14 bases between. CDR3 residues: CASSISVWGHTEAFF. CDR3 sequence (DNA): TGTGCCAGTAGTATCTCGGTATGGGGTCACACTGAAGCTTTCTTT.

This clone has just a few counts. V and J are TRBV6-1 and TRBJ1-2, with D tentatively TRBD1 (5 bases). Trimming took off 7 bases at V and 1 base at J, with 16 bases between the two ends. This CDR3 is 15 amino acids long. Germline V gives CDR1 MNHNS, CDR2 SASEGT. The CDR3 sequence is CASTPDSTDNYGYTF. The CDR3, as DNA: TGTGCCAGCACCCCTGACAGTACAGATAACTATGGCTACACCTTC.

This clone was picked up a small number of times. The rearrangement links TRBV19 to TRBJ2-2; 10 bases fit TRBD2. V lost 3 bases to trimming and J lost 2 bases; unmatched junction nucleotides: 9. Germline V gives CDR1 LNHDA, CDR2 SQIVND (reference sequence). The CDR3 has 18 residues. The CDR3 DNA reads TGTGCCAGTAGTATTCTAGGGCCTAGCGGGGGTAACACCGGGGAGCTGTTTTTT. Translated: CASSILGPSGGNTGELFF.

The chain combines TRBV13 with TRBJ2-1; D may be TRBD1 or TRBD2 (5 bases each). The CDR3 covers 13 residues. In germline, CDR1 is PRHDT, CDR2 FYEKMQ (reference sequence). V was cut by 5 bases and J by 10 bases, with 15 bases left in between. CDR3 DNA: TGTGCCAGCAGCCCATGGGGGTTATTCGAGCAGTTCTTC. As protein: CASSPWGLFEQFF.

The rearrangement joins TRBV5-4 to TRBJ1-1, with D possibly matching TRBD1 (6 bases). The V and J ends lost 3 bases and 6 bases respectively, with 24 bases between them. Germline assignment: CDR1 SGHNT and CDR2 YYREEE (reference sequence). This CDR3 has 17 residues. CDR3 in amino acids: CASSSPQGGRVFSEAFF. The CDR3 DNA reads TGTGCCAGCAGCTCCCCACAGGGAGGCAGAGTTTTCTCTGAAGCTTTCTTT.

This clone showed up just once. The chain has TRBV30 and TRBJ2-1; TRBD1 matches at 9 bases. CDR3 length: 13 amino acids. Germline CDR1 is GTSNPN and CDR2 is SVGIG (reference sequence). V trimming: 1 base; J trimming: 6 bases; junction bases outside the gene matches: 1. The CDR3 nucleotides read TGTGCCTGGAGTGGGACAGGGGTCAATGAGCAGTTCTTC. Amino acid sequence: CAWSGTGVNEQFF. Based on the CDR3 plus reference TRBV30 and TRBJ2-1, the full variable domain is SQTIHQWPATLVQPVGSPLSLECTVEGTSNPNLYWYRQAAGRGLQLLFYSVGIGQISSEVPQNLSASRPQDRQFILSSKKLLLSDSGFYLCAWSGTGVNEQFFGPGTRLTVL.

This clone was observed once. This sequence joins TRBV5-1 and TRBJ2-2; 10 bases line up with TRBD2. Losses at the gene ends were 2 bases for V and 8 bases for J; bases not matched to a gene: 0. Germline V lookup: CDR1 SGHRS, CDR2 YFSETQ. The CDR3 spans 13 residues. CDR3 loop: CASSLLAGGELFF. As DNA, the CDR3 is TGCGCCAGCAGCTTACTAGCGGGAGGGGAGCTGTTTTTT.

V gene TRBV6-1 combines with J gene TRBJ2-7; D tentatively fits TRBD1 or TRBD2 (5 bases each). CDR1 and CDR2 (germline): MNHNS, SASEGT. Trimming removed 1 base at V and 0 bases at J, with 13 bases between. This CDR3 region has 16 residues. The CDR3 sequence is CASSEEEAGSSYEQYV. In DNA, the CDR3 is TGTGCCAGCAGTGAAGAAGAGGCAGGGAGCTCCTACGAGCAGTACGTC.

The chain combines TRBV6-6 with TRBJ2-7; 10 bases are shared with TRBD2. The CDR3 covers 14 residues. Germline CDR1 and CDR2: MNHNY and SVGAGI (reference sequence). Losses at the gene ends were 5 bases for V and 6 bases for J; bases not matched to a gene: 7. CDR3 DNA sequence: TGTGCCAGCAGTCAGCGGGAGGGGGCAGGCGAGCAGTACGTC. Residues: CASSQREGAGEQYV.

The V gene is TRBV11-2, the J gene TRBJ2-1; TRBD2 matches 11 bases. Germline loops: CDR1 SGHAT, CDR2 FQNNGV. V trimming: 5 bases; J trimming: 5 bases; junction bases outside the gene matches: 8. The CDR3 consists of 16 residues. The CDR3 DNA sequence: TGTGCCAGCAGCCTAAGCCGACTAGCGGGGAACAATGAGCAGTTCTTC. This translates into CASSLSRLAGNNEQFF.

The chain uses TRBV6-1 and TRBJ2-3; 8 bases align to TRBD1. This CDR3 has 14 residues. CDR1 is MNHNS, CDR2 SASEGT, per germline. V gave up 5 bases and J gave up 4 bases; unmatched junction bases: 5. The CDR3 coding sequence is TGTGCCAGCAGTCCCCAGGACAGGGCAGATACGCAGTATTTT. It specifies CASSPQDRADTQYF.

This clone was seen a single time. The V and J genes are TRBV10-2 and TRBJ2-7, with unresolved D. V dropped 4 bases and J dropped 0 bases, with 10 bases sitting between them. The germline V gene encodes CDR1 WSHSY and CDR2 SAAADI. The CDR3 consists of 14 residues. CDR3 in DNA: TGCGCCAGCAGTGGCACGGCTAGCTCCTACGAGCAGTACGTC. It yields the protein CASSGTASSYEQYV.

The rearrangement joins TRBV7-2 to TRBJ2-3; possibly TRBD2 for D (6 bases). The CDR3 has 15 residues. Germline V gives CDR1 SGHTA, CDR2 FQGNSA. Between the trimmed V and J ends, which lost 5 bases and 2 bases, there was a span of 14 bases. The CDR3 DNA reads as TGTGCCAGCAGCGACCGTAGGACTAACACAGATACGCAGTATTTT. It encodes CASSDRRTNTDTQYF.

The chain joins TRBV15 to TRBJ2-5; the match to TRBD1 covers 8 bases. The length of the CDR3 is 18 residues. The V and J ends lost 1 base and 0 bases, in that order; junction bases with no gene match: 10. The germline gives CDR1 LNHNV, CDR2 YYDKDF (reference sequence). The CDR3 DNA is TGTGCCACCAGCAGAGGGGAACAAACAGGGGGTAACCAAGAGACCCAGTACTTC. As protein: CATSRGEQTGGNQETQYF.

The rearrangement links TRBV2 to TRBJ1-2; D is unclear. CDR3 length equals 15 residues. Germline V lookup: CDR1 SNHLY, CDR2 FYNNEI. CDR3 sequence reads: CATRPRRLANYGYTF. The CDR3 DNA is TGTGCAACCCGTCCCCGGAGGCTAGCTAACTATGGCTACACCTTC. Drawing the rest from reference TRBV2 and TRBJ1-2, the complete variable domain is EPEVTQTPSHQVTQMGQEVILRCVPISNHLYFYWYRQILGQKVEFLVSFYNNEISEKSEIFDDQFSVERPDGSNFTLKIRSTKLEDSAMYFCATRPRRLANYGYTFGSGTRLTVV.

The chain employs TRBV5-1 and TRBJ2-1; a possible D gene is TRBD2 (5 bases). Germline V gives CDR1 SGHRS, CDR2 YFSETQ. The CDR3 totals 13 residues. V lost 0 bases, J lost 10 bases, and 11 bases lay in between. CDR3 in amino acids: CASSLDPSGEQFF. Here the CDR3 DNA reads TGCGCCAGCAGCTTGGACCCGTCGGGGGAGCAGTTCTTC.

The table lists this clone with a count of one. The chain carries TRBV27 and TRBJ1-1; D may be TRBD1 (6 bases). This CDR3 is built from 18 residues. Trimming took off 0 bases at V and 3 bases at J, with 20 bases between the two ends. Per the germline V gene, CDR1 is MNHEY and CDR2 is SMNVEV (reference sequence). The CDR3 here is CASSLSSDNTGLDTEAFF. CDR3 DNA sequence: TGTGCCAGCAGTTTATCGTCGGATAATACAGGGCTGGACACTGAAGCTTTCTTT.

The chain uses TRBV4-1 and TRBJ1-3; 8 bases match TRBD1. CDR3 length: 16 amino acids. The J segment lost 4 bases and the V segment lost 6 bases, leaving 11 bases of the junction unmatched. Germline V gene sequence: CDR1 MGHRA, CDR2 YSYEKL. As DNA, the CDR3 is TGCGCCAGCAGTGACACAGGGGGGAGGAAGGGAAACACCATATATTTT. As protein: CASSDTGGRKGNTIYF.

The rearrangement uses TRBV14 and TRBJ2-1; a possible D gene is TRBD2 (5 bases). The V and J ends lost 4 bases and 3 bases respectively, with 16 bases between them. This CDR3 has 16 residues. Looked up from germline, CDR1 is SGHDN and CDR2 is FVKESK. CDR3 DNA sequence: TGTGCCAGCAGCCCGCCTACTAGTTCAAGCTACAATGAGCAGTTCTTC. Its protein is CASSPPTSSSYNEQFF.

The V call is TRBV19, the J call TRBJ1-1, with TRBD1 as a possible D gene (5 bases). Germline V CDR1 and CDR2: LNHDA, SQIVND (reference sequence). V gave up 5 bases and J gave up 9 bases, with 19 bases separating them. The CDR3 spans 14 residues. The CDR3 here is CASSAGGETVKAFF. CDR3 nucleotide sequence: TGTGCCAGTAGTGCCGGGGGAGAGACAGTCAAAGCTTTCTTT.

The V call is TRBV13, the J call TRBJ2-3; D gene uncertain. The germline V gene has CDR1 PRHDT and CDR2 FYEKMQ (reference sequence). The CDR3 has 12 residues. V shed 0 bases and J shed 5 bases, with 3 bases lying between them. CDR3 coding DNA: TGTGCCAGCAGCTTAGGAGGAGATACGCAGTATTTT. Encoded protein: CASSLGGDTQYF.